Following are 16 T cell receptor beta chains from one sample sequenced in a study of monozygotic twins with inflammatory bowel disease (dated by TCRdb to the late 2010s). The method behind the library was 5' RACE. Reads for this sample came from an Illumina HiSeq 2500. TCRdb reprocessed the reads and lists each CDR3 protein sequence as a single entry, with no DNA. The table held for this sample gives fewer than 350,000 distinct CDR3 sequences. The ten largest clones capture around 2% of the sample. Material for sequencing was blood. The source is a human donor with ulcerative colitis or Crohn's disease, or a healthy co-twin of an affected twin (not recorded which).

The chain recombines TRBV29-1 with TRBJ2-7; the D call of TRBD1 rests on TCRdb alone, since no DNA is present to check it. The CDR3 loop spans 11 amino acids. Germline CDR1 and CDR2: SQVTM and ANQGSEA. CDR3 in amino acids: CSVPMGAEQYF.

The rearrangement joins TRBV18 to TRBJ2-2; with no DNA, the TCRdb D assignment of TRBD2 cannot be verified. Germline V gives CDR1 KGHSH, CDR2 LQKENI. This CDR3 comprises 17 residues. The CDR3 sequence: CASSPTLTGGSTGELFF.

The chain has TRBV10-2 and TRBJ2-1. Germline values: CDR1 WSHSY, CDR2 SAAADI. The CDR3 contains 13 residues. The CDR3 loop reads CASSGLVDPEQFF.

This chain joins TRBV11-2 and TRBJ2-3; TCRdb's D gene call, TRBD2, goes unchecked for lack of DNA. In germline, CDR1 is SGHAT, CDR2 FQNNGV. The CDR3 contains 17 residues. The CDR3 is CASSLTGLAGVLDTQYF. Variable domain in full (rest from reference TRBV11-2 and TRBJ2-3): EAGVAQSPRYKIIEKRQSVAFWCNPISGHATLYWYQQILGQGPKLLIQFQNNGVVDDSQLPKDRFSAERLKGVDSTLKIQPAKLEDSAVYLCASSLTGLAGVLDTQYFGPGTRLTVL.

This chain joins TRBV29-1 and TRBJ2-7; TCRdb picks TRBD1, but there is no DNA to check that call. Per the germline V gene, CDR1 is SQVTM and CDR2 is ANQGSEA. This CDR3 spans 13 amino acids. CDR3 sequence reads: CSVRSGTEYEQYF.

This chain joins TRBV4-3 and TRBJ2-2. Germline CDR1 reads LGHNA; CDR2 reads YSLEER. CDR3 length: 17 residues. The CDR3 protein is CASSQGQAEPSTGELFF.

This chain connects TRBV6-2 or TRBV6-3 to TRBJ2-1; TCRdb reports TRBD1, a call that lacks DNA to check it against. CDR3 size: 15 residues. Germline CDR1 and CDR2: MNHEY and SVGEGT. CDR3 protein: CASRKTGTGHNEQFF.

The chain joins TRBV20-1 to TRBJ2-7; TCRdb proposes TRBD1, but this gene call is untestable without DNA. The germline CDR1 and CDR2 sequences are DFQATT and SNEGSKA (reference sequence). The CDR3 is made up of 17 amino acids. The CDR3 loop reads CSARDFRRGGYLDEQYF.

V usage is TRBV14 and J usage is TRBJ2-1; TCRdb selects TRBD2, and the lack of DNA leaves this call unchecked. Germline V gene lookup returns CDR1 SGHDN and CDR2 FVKESK. This CDR3 is built from 14 residues. CDR3 loop: CASSFQSQRAEQFF.

The chain is built from TRBV11-3 and TRBJ2-1. Per germline, CDR1 SGHNT and CDR2 YENEEA. CDR3 size: 15 residues. CDR3 sequence: CASSTTGGSYNEQFF.

The chain is built from TRBV12-5 and TRBJ1-2; there is no DNA to check the TCRdb D call of TRBD1. Germline CDR1 LGHNT, CDR2 FRNRAP. This CDR3 comprises 16 residues. The CDR3 protein is CASGLVPGGAVHGYTF.

The chain employs TRBV3-1 and TRBJ1-1; TCRdb proposes TRBD1, but this gene call is untestable without DNA. This CDR3 spans 15 amino acids. Per the germline V gene, CDR1 is LGHDT and CDR2 is YNNKEL (reference sequence). CDR3 amino acids: CASSHLTDMNTEAFF. Based on the CDR3 plus reference TRBV3-1 and TRBJ1-1, the full variable domain is DTAVSQTPKYLVTQMGNDKSIKCEQNLGHDTMYWYKQDSKKFLKIMFSYNNKELIINETVPNRFSPKSPDKAHLNLHINSLELGDSAVYFCASSHLTDMNTEAFFGQGTRLTVV.

The chain has TRBV12-3 or TRBV12-4 and TRBJ1-2; the D call of TRBD1 rests on TCRdb alone, since no DNA is present to check it. The CDR3 contains 14 residues. CDR3 sequence reads: CASSRTGGGYGYTF.

The V call is TRBV27, the J call TRBJ1-5; the TCRdb call, TRBD1, lacks DNA for checking. CDR3 size: 14 residues. Germline V lookup: CDR1 MNHEY, CDR2 SMNVEV (reference sequence). Here the CDR3 reads CASSLSRGDQPQHF.

This chain links TRBV6-6 with TRBJ1-2; TCRdb's D gene call, TRBD1, goes unchecked for lack of DNA. From germline, CDR1 is MNHNY and CDR2 SVGAGI (reference sequence). This CDR3 has 14 amino acids. CDR3 protein: CASRDRGFGYGYTF.

The rearrangement links TRBV28 to TRBJ1-6; checking the TCRdb D call of TRBD1 is not possible without DNA. CDR1 and CDR2 (germline): MDHEN, SYDVKM. The CDR3 runs to 18 residues. The CDR3 region is CASSPPGPQKGYNSPLHF.